This TCR beta chain stems from a study of cytomegalovirus exposure and HLA in healthy donors (dated by TCRdb to the late 2010s). Study-wide context: According to an earlier analysis of around 600 of the donors, some 180 million T cells yielded 100 million or so unique TCR beta sequences and less than 300 Gb of sequence data. The study aimed to test whether signatures of past pathogen exposure could be identified by cataloging public T cell receptors. Every repertoire in the discovery cohort had been generated on one and the same sequencing platform. Roughly 310 gigabases of sequencing data and approximately 85 million unique TCR sequences were included in an early release covering 550 to 650 HLA-typed donors. Both class I and class II loci were covered by HLA typing, at four-digit resolution. To study patterns of TCR occurrence, a later analysis re-analyzed previously published TCR beta repertoires from around 670 donors and added high-resolution HLA genotyping. An earlier analysis of around 640 of the donors used high-throughput TCR beta sequencing to judge whether each TCR beta V gene segment behaved as functional or pseudogenic. Genome-wide SNP genotypes for about 65% of the 666 donors were used in a later genetic analysis, which treated that subset as a discovery cohort. The later analysis used no new phenotypic data to find candidate immune exposures, relying instead on TCR beta sequences and their occurrence across donors. High-throughput TCR immunosequencing, statistical association of individual TCRs with disease status, and machine learning were combined to predict cytomegalovirus infection status. Besides the first cohort of roughly 660 subjects, a separate validation cohort made up of around 120 different subjects was used. The T cell repertoires of 666 subjects were profiled by immunosequencing and related to cytomegalovirus serostatus. The number of typed donors differed by locus: roughly 620-640 for A, B, C, DRB1 and DQB1; approximately 520 for DQA1; some 610 for DPA1; and around 490 for DPB1. Among some 410 genotyped donors of the cohort, an average of approximately 230,000 unique TCR beta nucleotide sequences were sequenced per donor, around 20% of them non-productive. Donor age, sex, ethnicity and CMV serostatus were collected together with the repertoire data. Of the roughly 400 genotyped donors, roughly 76% were placed in the genetic ancestry cluster associated with self-reported Caucasian donors. A handful of DR-DQ haplotypes were handled as single units for association and clustering because linkage in the cohort was strong.

Notes on this clone: Its antigen remains unidentified. Base qualities are not provided; no much larger clone lies one nucleotide away.

The cohort comprised fewer than 750 healthy bone marrow donors. Cohort members were all nominally healthy when sampled, although unrecorded immune exposures were likely present. The donor was CMV seropositive and belonged to the group of 250 to 300 seropositive cohort members. Each donor provided a peripheral blood sample, and peripheral blood mononuclear cells were used for TCR beta sequencing. The Qiagen DNeasy Blood Extraction Kit was used to extract genomic DNA from the blood cell samples. Library creation used the immunoSEQ multiplex PCR assay. For the multiplex PCR, a mixture combining 60 forward primers for TCR Vbeta segments and 13 reverse primers for TCR Jbeta segments was used. A multiplex PCR assay on genomic DNA amplified the CDR3 region of rearranged TCR beta genes. Amplified TCR beta libraries were sequenced as 87-base-pair reads on the Illumina HiSeq System. As for the original processing: In a later analysis, tens of millions of unique TCR beta chains were counted across the 500 to 700 repertoires, and roughly 11 million of these chains were shared by at least two donors. A nearest-neighbor algorithm error-corrected the raw reads and collapsed the reads into unique sequences, merging closely related sequences to remove PCR and sequencing errors. Alignment of CDR3 sequences to IMGT reference sequences was used to assign V, D and J gene segments. For a sequence to be retained, at least a six-nucleotide match to both a V gene segment and a J gene segment was required. A rearrangement was called productive if the CDR3 had no stop codons and remained in frame with V and J, and every other rearrangement was called non-productive. CDR3 was defined according to IMGT convention as the region running from the second conserved V-encoded cysteine to the conserved J-encoded phenylalanine. In an earlier analysis of just under 600 of the donors, sequences lacking an unambiguous match to a single V gene segment were excluded. An earlier analysis of several hundred of the donors called V segments functional above 56.7% productive rearrangements and segregating when the between-donor standard deviation exceeded 5%. A statistical classification framework was built to diagnose cytomegalovirus status from the catalog of TCR beta chain sequences. V and J gene assignment, in a later analysis, came from comparing TCR nucleotide sequences with IMGT/GENE-DB human TR gene sequences. Using the TCRdist pipeline, a later analysis assigned CDR3 sequences along with most-parsimonious VDJ recombination scenarios. A later analysis defined each TCR beta chain by its CDR3 amino acid sequence plus V-gene family, and excluded reads lacking a unique V-gene family. In a later analysis, 500 to 700 highly shared, low-generation-probability nucleotide sequences were removed to address suspected cross-contamination and a sequencing artifact. In a later analysis, a clonal expansion index for each public chain was calculated from normalized within-repertoire ranks of inferred template counts. In a later analysis, generation probabilities were computed using a VDJ recombination model fitted to out-of-frame rearrangements, and the results were checked against IGoR. A later analysis scored TCR-TCR, TCR-HLA and TCR-CMV co-occurrence with hypergeometric tests, applying a repertoire-size bias correction to TCR pairs. A later analysis estimated false discovery rates by permuting HLA or CMV assignments 20 times. In a later analysis, co-occurring TCRs were grouped using DBSCAN, and TCRdist sequence similarity was added for clustering within HLA-allele-positive subsets. Repertoires with fewer than 30,000 or more than 120,000 public chains were left out of co-occurrence clustering, as were five repertoires with anomalous nucleotide sharing. The table was pulled from immuneACCESS by TCRdb, which kept in-frame rearrangements only. Such tables lose some clones; where checked, under half of the loss comes from unresolved V genes, and the rest has no known cause. V, J and clone size are taken as reported in that table, and D and trimming were inferred from the DNA itself. The sample records around 240,000 clones, roughly 87% of which are singletons. Around 5.7% of the sample is taken by the ten largest.

From the cysteine up to the phenylalanine, the CDR3 has a length of 15 residues. Just CDR3 DNA is preserved here, 45 bases in frame from base 1. CDR1 and CDR2, per the germline V gene (reference sequence), are LNHNV and YYDKDF. V drops 0 bases and J drops 4 bases, leaving 13 bases in between. Here is what the overall study found, with its caveats: Strong co-occurrence of HLA alleles, especially DR and DQ, made assigning TCR associations to individual alleles difficult. In this cohort, only TCR beta chains were sequenced, and detectable features were limited by the absence of alpha or paired-chain data. In an earlier analysis of 587 of the donors, most TCR beta V segments were observed in productive rearrangements about 87% or about 30% of the time, broadly matching IMGT annotations. At a false discovery rate of 0.05, a later analysis linked around 17,000 TCR beta sequences to specific HLA alleles. In vitro tests confirmed that a few of the cytomegalovirus-associated TCR beta chains recognize cytomegalovirus antigens. Most CMV-associated TCR beta chains appeared to be HLA-restricted in a later analysis, and the HLA associations seemed to be driven largely by CMV exposure. Across donors, most TCR sequences were observed very rarely, whereas some public TCRs were present in many individuals. Compared with equally common non-associated chains, HLA-associated TCR beta chains in a later analysis were more clonally expanded and had lower generation probabilities. For the cohort, immune exposure information was limited to CMV serostatus. Linkage disequilibrium might explain the correlated functional status among segregating V segments, but an unknown experimental factor could not be ruled out. In both the original and validation cohorts, the classifier was reported to diagnose cytomegalovirus status with high specificity and sensitivity. Because the 87-base-pair reads could not distinguish some IMGT-functional V segments, including TRBV6-2 and TRBV6-3, those segments were excluded. The earlier analysis of almost 600 of the donors excluded roughly 17 rarely observed V segments, including chromosome 9 orphons, because counts were too low. Because HLA typing was missing for some donors at each locus, association tests included only the typed subset. In a later analysis, the rate of TCR association differed among HLA loci, with DRB1 alleles having the most associated TCRs and HLA-C alleles having the fewest. A later analysis reported that several top co-occurrence clusters appeared linked to parvovirus B19, influenza, CMV and Epstein-Barr virus. A total of fewer than 200 TCR beta chains were listed by the study as associated with cytomegalovirus. The authors suggested that the approach could potentially be extended to other disease states and immunological phenotypes. According to a later genetic analysis, donors in an Asian-associated ancestry cluster had fewer N-insertions in productive TCRs than the approximately 700-donor mean. V-gene and J-gene trimming of TCR beta chains was associated with a missense DCLRE1C variant in a later genetic analysis, and the association was replicated in an independent cohort. A group of highly shared sequence variants was considered likely to be a technical artifact of the sequencing pipeline. The presence/absence analyses assumed that sequencing depth was roughly uniform across donors, and that assumption may not be true. A further reported finding was that TCR beta sequences accurately predicted the HLA-A and HLA-B alleles for most subjects in the first cohort.

The chain employs TRBV15 and TRBJ2-7; perhaps TRBD1 is the D gene, with 6 bases matching. The receptor's source is a woman aged 40 to 55 in good health and CMV-seropositive. The sample taken for sequencing was PBMCs. The CDR3 protein is CATSRDLQGGYEQYF. The DNA is TGTGCCACCAGCAGAGATCTTCAAGGGGGTTACGAGCAGTACTTC.